This T cell receptor (beta chain) was found in a study of T-cell memory formation after mild COVID-19. Germline lookup yields CDR1 SGHTS and CDR2 YDEGEE. The CDR3 totals 15 residues. General study findings and limits: The finding that pre-infection memory included some responding clones suggested that cross-reactive memory joined. What remained unconfirmed was the SARS-CoV-2 specificity of second-wave clones peaking on day 37.

TCRdb reprocessed the 5' RACE reads via MiXCR and lists one record per CDR3 protein. Here the sample spans about 350,000 distinct CDR3 sequences, approximately 14% being singletons. This clonotype came up once. Its target is unknown. The V and J genes are TRBV5-8 and TRBJ2-7; TRBD2 matches at 7 bases. Sample: PBMCs or a T cell subset sorted from them (not recorded which). The receptor was isolated from a man aged 18 to 35 who had mild COVID-19 (a few samples of this study predate the infection). Cell type and time point are not known. The CDR3 reads CARSLGSGAAYEQYV. DNA of the CDR3: TGTGCCAGAAGCTTGGGGAGCGGGGCGGCCTACGAGCAGTACGTC.